The T cell receptor (beta chain) described here comes from a study of blood T cell repertoires in COVID-19. Study in general: Samples of COVID-19 (acute and convalescent) were obtained from the United States, Italy and Spain.

V shed 2 bases and J 6 bases; nucleotides not matched to a gene: 8. Per germline, CDR1 SGHRS and CDR2 YFSETQ. The CDR3 consists of 15 residues. In the original analysis: Estimation of nucleated cell counts relied on the amplification of reference gene primers. Assay: immunoSEQ multiplex PCR; the TCRdb copy retains only in-frame clones and omits some. Clone size and V and J calls were adopted from that table, with D and trimming inferred from the DNA. The table shows about 92,000 clones, with roughly 72% occurring only once. This TCR derives from a woman aged 60-70 years in a cohort sampled during active or convalescent COVID-19. The sequencing sample was made of peripheral blood. The gene calls are TRBV5-1 and TRBJ2-3; 8 bases fit TRBD1. The CDR3 DNA is TGCGCCAGCAGCTTTGTAGGACAGGGATCCGATACGCAGTATTTT. This encodes CASSFVGQGSDTQYF.